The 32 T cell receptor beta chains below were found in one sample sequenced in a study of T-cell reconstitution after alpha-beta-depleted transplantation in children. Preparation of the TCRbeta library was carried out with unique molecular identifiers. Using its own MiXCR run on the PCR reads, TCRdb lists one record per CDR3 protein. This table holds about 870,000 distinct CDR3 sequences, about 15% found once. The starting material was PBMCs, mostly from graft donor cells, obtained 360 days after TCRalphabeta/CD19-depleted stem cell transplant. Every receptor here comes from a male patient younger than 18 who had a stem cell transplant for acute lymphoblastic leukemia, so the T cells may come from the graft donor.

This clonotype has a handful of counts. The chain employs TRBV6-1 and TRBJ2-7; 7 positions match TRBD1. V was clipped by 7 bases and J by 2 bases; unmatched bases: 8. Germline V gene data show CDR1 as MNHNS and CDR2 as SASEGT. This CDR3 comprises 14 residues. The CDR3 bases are TGTGCCAGCAAAGCGACAGGGTCTACCTACGAGCAGTACTTC. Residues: CASKATGSTYEQYF.

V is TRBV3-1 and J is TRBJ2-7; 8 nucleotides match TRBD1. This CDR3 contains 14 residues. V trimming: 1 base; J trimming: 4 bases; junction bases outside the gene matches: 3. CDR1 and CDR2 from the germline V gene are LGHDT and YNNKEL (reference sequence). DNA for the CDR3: TGTGCCAGCAGCCAAGGGACAGGGAGGTACGAGCAGTACTTC. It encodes CASSQGTGRYEQYF.

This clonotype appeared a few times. This CDR3 reads CAWRRWLAGGQYNEQFF. In nucleotides, the CDR3 is TGTGCCTGGAGAAGGTGGCTAGCGGGAGGGCAATACAATGAGCAGTTCTTC. The chain links TRBV30 to TRBJ2-1; 12 positions match TRBD2. Trimming at V came to 3 bases and at J to 4 bases, leaving 10 bases not matched to a gene. The germline CDR1 and CDR2 sequences are GTSNPN and SVGIG (reference sequence). This CDR3 is built from 17 residues.

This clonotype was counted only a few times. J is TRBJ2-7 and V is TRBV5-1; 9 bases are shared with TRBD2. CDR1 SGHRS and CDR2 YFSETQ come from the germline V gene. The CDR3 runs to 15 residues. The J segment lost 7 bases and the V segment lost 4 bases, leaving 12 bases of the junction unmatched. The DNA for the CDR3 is TGCGCCAGCAGCCGGCTGCGGGAGGGCCCTGGTGAGCAGTACTTC. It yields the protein CASSRLREGPGEQYF.

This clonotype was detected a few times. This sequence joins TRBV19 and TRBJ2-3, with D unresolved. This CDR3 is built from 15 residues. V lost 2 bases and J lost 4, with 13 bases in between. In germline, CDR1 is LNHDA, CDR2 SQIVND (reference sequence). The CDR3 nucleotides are TGTGCCAGTAGTATAACCGGTCCCAACCCAGATACGCAGTATTTT. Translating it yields CASSITGPNPDTQYF. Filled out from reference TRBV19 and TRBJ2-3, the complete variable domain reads DGGITQSPKYLFRKEGQNVTLSCEQNLNHDAMYWYRQDPGQGLRLIYYSQIVNDFQKGDIAEGYSVSREKKESFPLTVTSAQKNPTAFYLCASSITGPNPDTQYFGPGTRLTVL.

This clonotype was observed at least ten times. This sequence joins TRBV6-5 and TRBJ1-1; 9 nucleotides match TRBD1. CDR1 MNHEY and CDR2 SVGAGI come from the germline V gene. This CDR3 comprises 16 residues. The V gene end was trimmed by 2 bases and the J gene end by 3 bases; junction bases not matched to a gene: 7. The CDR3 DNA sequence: TGTGCCAGCAGTTACAAGGACAGGGGAGGGGACACTGAAGCTTTCTTT. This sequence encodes CASSYKDRGGDTEAFF.

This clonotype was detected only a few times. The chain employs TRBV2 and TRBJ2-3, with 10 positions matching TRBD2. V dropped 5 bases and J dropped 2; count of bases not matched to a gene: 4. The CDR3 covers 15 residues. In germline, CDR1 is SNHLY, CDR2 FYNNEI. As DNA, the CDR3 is TGTGCCAGCAGTTCTAGCGGGAGCACCACAGATACGCAGTATTTT. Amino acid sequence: CASSSSGSTTDTQYF.

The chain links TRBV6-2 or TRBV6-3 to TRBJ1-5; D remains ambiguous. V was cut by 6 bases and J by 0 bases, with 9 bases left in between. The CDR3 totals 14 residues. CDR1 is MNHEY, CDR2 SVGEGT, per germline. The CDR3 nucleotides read TGTGCCAGCAGCCCCCATTATAGCAATCAGCCCCAGCATTTT. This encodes CASSPHYSNQPQHF.

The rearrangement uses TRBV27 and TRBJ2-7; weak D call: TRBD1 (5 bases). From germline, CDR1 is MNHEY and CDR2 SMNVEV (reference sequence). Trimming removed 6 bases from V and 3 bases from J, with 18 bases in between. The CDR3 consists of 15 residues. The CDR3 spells CASRDAFQGFYEQYF. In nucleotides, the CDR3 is TGTGCCAGCAGGGACGCCTTTCAGGGATTCTACGAGCAGTACTTC.

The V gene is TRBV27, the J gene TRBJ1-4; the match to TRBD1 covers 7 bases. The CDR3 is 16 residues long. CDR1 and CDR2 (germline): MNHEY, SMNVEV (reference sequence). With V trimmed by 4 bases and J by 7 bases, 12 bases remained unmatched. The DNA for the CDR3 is TGTGCCAGCAGTTCCTACTTCCGGGACAGTTTTGAAAAACTGTTTTTT. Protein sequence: CASSSYFRDSFEKLFF.

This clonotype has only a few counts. The CDR3 DNA reads TGTGCCAGCTCACCACTGGTCGGAGACGGCCTCTCTGGGGCCAACGTCCTGACTTTC. It codes for CASSPLVGDGLSGANVLTF. The chain joins TRBV18 to TRBJ2-6; D is ambiguous. The length of the CDR3 is 19 residues. Trimming pared 1 base from V and 0 bases from J, leaving 16 bases between. Germline loops: CDR1 KGHSH, CDR2 LQKENI.

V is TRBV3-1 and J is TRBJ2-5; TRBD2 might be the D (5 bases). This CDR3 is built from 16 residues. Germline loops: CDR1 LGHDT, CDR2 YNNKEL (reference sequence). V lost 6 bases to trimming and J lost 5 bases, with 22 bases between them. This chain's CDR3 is CASRTLTSVRGETQYF. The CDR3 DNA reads TGTGCCAGCAGAACTCTCACCTCGGTCCGCGGGGAGACCCAGTACTTC.

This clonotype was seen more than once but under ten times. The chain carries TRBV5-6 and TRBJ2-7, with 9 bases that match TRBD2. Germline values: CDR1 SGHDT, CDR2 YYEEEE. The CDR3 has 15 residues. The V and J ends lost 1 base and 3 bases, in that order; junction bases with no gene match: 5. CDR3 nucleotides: TGTGCCAGCAGCTTGTGGCTAGCGGGACTCTACGAGCAGTACTTC. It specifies CASSLWLAGLYEQYF.

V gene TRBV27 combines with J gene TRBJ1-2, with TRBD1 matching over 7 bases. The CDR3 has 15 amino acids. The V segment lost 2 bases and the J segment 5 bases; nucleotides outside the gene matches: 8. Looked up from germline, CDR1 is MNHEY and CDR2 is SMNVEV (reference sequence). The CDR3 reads CASSLRDSSFYGYTF. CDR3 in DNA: TGTGCCAGCAGTTTACGGGACAGCTCTTTTTATGGCTACACCTTC.

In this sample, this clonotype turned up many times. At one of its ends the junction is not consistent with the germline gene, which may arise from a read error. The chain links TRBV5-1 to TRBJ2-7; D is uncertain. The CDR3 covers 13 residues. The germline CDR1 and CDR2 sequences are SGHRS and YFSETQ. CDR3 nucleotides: TGTGCCAGCAGTCTGGGGATTTCCTACGAGCAGTACTTC. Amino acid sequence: CASSLGISYEQYF.

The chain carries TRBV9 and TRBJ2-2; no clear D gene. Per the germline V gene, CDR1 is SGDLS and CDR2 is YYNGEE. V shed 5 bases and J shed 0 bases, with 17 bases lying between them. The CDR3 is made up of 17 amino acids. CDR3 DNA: TGTGCCAGCAGTCGTAACCTAGGTTTGCCGAACACCGGGGAGCTGTTTTTT. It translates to CASSRNLGLPNTGELFF. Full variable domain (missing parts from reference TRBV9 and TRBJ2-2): DSGVTQTPKHLITATGQRVTLRCSPRSGDLSVYWYQQSLDQGLQFLIQYYNGEERAKGNILERFSAQQFPDLHSELNLSSLELGDSALYFCASSRNLGLPNTGELFFGEGSRLTVL.

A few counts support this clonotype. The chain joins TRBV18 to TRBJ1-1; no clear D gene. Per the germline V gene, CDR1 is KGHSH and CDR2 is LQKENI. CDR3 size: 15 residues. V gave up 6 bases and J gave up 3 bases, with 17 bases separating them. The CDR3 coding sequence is TGTGCCAGCTCGGCTATCCTACTACGGGACACTGAAGCTTTCTTT. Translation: CASSAILLRDTEAFF.

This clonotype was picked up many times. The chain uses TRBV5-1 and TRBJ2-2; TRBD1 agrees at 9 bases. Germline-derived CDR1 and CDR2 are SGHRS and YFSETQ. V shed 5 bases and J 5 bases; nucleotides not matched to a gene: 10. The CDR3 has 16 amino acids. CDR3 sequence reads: CASRLPDGTGTGELFF. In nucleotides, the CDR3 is TGCGCCAGCAGGCTCCCTGATGGGACAGGGACCGGGGAGCTGTTTTTT.

Here the CDR3 reads CASSERTFLTEAFF. CDR3 sequence (DNA): TGTGCCAGCAGTGAAAGGACTTTTCTCACTGAAGCTTTCTTT. The chain links TRBV2 to TRBJ1-1, with D unresolved. The CDR3 loop spans 14 amino acids. Germline CDR1 SNHLY, CDR2 FYNNEI. Deletions cut 2 bases from V and 4 bases from J, with 11 bases between.

DNA for the CDR3: TGCAGTGCTTCGAACACCTTGAACACCGGGGAGCTGTTTTTT. Translating it yields CSASNTLNTGELFF. J is TRBJ2-2 and V is TRBV20-1; D remains ambiguous. The CDR3 is 14 amino acids. CDR1 is DFQATT, CDR2 SNEGSKA, per germline (reference sequence). The germline V and J ends were trimmed by 5 bases and 1 base, with 11 bases remaining between them.

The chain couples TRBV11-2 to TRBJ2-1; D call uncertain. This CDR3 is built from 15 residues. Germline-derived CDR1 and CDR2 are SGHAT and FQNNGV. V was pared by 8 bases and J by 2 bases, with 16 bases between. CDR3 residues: CASLRGVGTYNEQFF. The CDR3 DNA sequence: TGTGCCAGCCTCCGTGGGGTGGGGACCTACAATGAGCAGTTCTTC.

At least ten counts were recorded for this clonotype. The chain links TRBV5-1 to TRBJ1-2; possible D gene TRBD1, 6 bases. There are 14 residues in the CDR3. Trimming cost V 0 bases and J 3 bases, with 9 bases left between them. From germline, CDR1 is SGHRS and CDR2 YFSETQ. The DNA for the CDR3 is TGCGCCAGCAGCTTGGCTCACAGGGACTATGGCTACACCTTC. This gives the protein CASSLAHRDYGYTF.

The chain's CDR3 is CASSVPTNPLSGSPGETQYF. DNA for the CDR3: TGTGCCAGCAGCGTACCGACCAACCCACTTAGTGGGAGTCCCGGCGAGACCCAGTACTTC. The chain carries TRBV9 and TRBJ2-5, with D possibly matching TRBD2 (5 bases). The CDR3 has 20 residues. Germline V gene lookup returns CDR1 SGDLS and CDR2 YYNGEE. Trimming removed 1 base at V and 5 bases at J, with 30 bases between.

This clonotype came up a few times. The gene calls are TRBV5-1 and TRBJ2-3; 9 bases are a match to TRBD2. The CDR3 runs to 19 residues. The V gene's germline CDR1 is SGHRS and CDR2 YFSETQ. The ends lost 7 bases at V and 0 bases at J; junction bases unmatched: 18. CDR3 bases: TGCGCCAGCCGCCCCCCGGGGCTAGCGGGAATCGCCAGCACAGATACGCAGTATTTT. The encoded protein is CASRPPGLAGIASTDTQYF.

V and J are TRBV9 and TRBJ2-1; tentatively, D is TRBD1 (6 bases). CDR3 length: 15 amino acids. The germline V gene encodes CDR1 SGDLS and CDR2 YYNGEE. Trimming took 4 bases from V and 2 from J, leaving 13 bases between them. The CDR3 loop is CASSPDRRTYNEQFF. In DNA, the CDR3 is TGTGCCAGCAGCCCGGACAGACGAACCTACAATGAGCAGTTCTTC. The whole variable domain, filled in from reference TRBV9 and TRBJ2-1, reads DSGVTQTPKHLITATGQRVTLRCSPRSGDLSVYWYQQSLDQGLQFLIQYYNGEERAKGNILERFSAQQFPDLHSELNLSSLELGDSALYFCASSPDRRTYNEQFFGPGTRLTVL.

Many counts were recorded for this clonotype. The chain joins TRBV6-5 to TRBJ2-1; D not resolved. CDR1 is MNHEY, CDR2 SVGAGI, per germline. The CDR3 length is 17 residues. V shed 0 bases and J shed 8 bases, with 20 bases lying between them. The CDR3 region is CASSYSTSRSSRDEQFF. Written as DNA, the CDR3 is TGTGCCAGCAGTTACTCGACGTCTCGCTCCTCACGGGATGAGCAGTTCTTC.

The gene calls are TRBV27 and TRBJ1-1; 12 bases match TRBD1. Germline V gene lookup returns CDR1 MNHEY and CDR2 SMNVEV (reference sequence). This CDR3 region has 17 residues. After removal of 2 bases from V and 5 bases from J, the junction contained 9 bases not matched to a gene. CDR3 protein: CASSLIPGTGGWTEAFF. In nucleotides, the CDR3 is TGTGCCAGCAGTTTAATCCCCGGGACAGGGGGCTGGACTGAAGCTTTCTTT.

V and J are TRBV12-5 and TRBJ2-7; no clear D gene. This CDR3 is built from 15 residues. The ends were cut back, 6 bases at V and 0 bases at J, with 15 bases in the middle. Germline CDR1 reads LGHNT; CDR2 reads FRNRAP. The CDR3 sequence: CASGFRRTGSYEQYF. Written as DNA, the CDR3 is TGTGCTAGTGGCTTTAGACGGACCGGCTCCTACGAGCAGTACTTC.

CDR3 loop: CASSYSWNLLPNTGELFF. The CDR3 coding sequence is TGTGCCAGCAGTTACTCTTGGAACCTACTCCCTAACACCGGGGAGCTGTTTTTT. The V call is TRBV6-5, the J call TRBJ2-2; D unresolved. The germline CDR1 and CDR2 sequences are MNHEY and SVGAGI. This CDR3 region has 18 residues. V lost 0 bases to trimming and J lost 2 bases, with 16 bases between them.

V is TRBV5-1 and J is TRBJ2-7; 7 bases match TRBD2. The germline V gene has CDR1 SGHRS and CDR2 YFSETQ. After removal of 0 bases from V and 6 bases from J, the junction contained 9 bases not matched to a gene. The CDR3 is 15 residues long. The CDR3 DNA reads TGCGCCAGCAGCTTGGCATGGACTAGATCCGGCGAGCAGTACTTC. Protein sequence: CASSLAWTRSGEQYF.

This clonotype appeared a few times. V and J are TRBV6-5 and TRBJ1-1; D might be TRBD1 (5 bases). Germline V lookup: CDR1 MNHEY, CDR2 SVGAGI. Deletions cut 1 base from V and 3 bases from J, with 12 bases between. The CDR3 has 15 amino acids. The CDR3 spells CASSYLGVGDTEAFF. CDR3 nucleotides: TGTGCCAGCAGTTACTTGGGCGTGGGGGACACTGAAGCTTTCTTT.

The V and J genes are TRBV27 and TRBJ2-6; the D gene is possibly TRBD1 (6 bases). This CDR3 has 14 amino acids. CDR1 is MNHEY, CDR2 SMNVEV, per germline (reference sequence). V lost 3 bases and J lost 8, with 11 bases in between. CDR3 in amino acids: CASSFGTTSNVLTF. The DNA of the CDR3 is TGTGCCAGCAGTTTCGGGACAACATCCAACGTCCTGACTTTC.